The rows below give T cell receptor beta chains drawn from one sample of a study of cytomegalovirus exposure and HLA in healthy donors. TCRdb's copy holds only in-frame clones and misses some; the assay was immunoSEQ multiplex PCR. This table has fewer than 250,000 clones, about 80% appearing once. Sequencing was carried out using PBMCs. All receptors derive from a middle-aged man in good health and CMV-seropositive. Both conserved end residues are part of each CDR3. Fields, in order: V gene, J gene, CDR3 protein.

v_call: TRBV20-1
j_call: TRBJ1-1
cdr3_aa: CSASEDREAFF

v_call: TRBV10-1
j_call: TRBJ2-3
cdr3_aa: CASSDPGGEGTDTQYF

v_call: TRBV5-6
j_call: TRBJ2-7
cdr3_aa: CASSLRIWGRPLEQYF

v_call: TRBV7-9
j_call: TRBJ1-2
cdr3_aa: CASSLEGSLSGYTF

v_call: TRBV29-1
j_call: TRBJ2-5
cdr3_aa: CSVGQVGTQYF

v_call: TRBV7-3
j_call: TRBJ2-1
cdr3_aa: CASSSAQGKNEQFF

v_call: TRBV19
j_call: TRBJ2-1
cdr3_aa: CASSIDQTGYNEQFF

v_call: TRBV10-2
j_call: TRBJ1-1
cdr3_aa: CASTVQENTEAFF

v_call: TRBV27
j_call: TRBJ2-7
cdr3_aa: CASSFRITGLDEQYF

v_call: TRBV11-2
j_call: TRBJ2-7
cdr3_aa: CASSLGGSSYEQYF

v_call: TRBV19
j_call: TRBJ1-1
cdr3_aa: CASTPGTGGLTNTEAFF

v_call: TRBV4-1
j_call: TRBJ2-1
cdr3_aa: CASSKGLAVNEQFF

v_call: TRBV10-2
j_call: TRBJ2-5
cdr3_aa: CASRGGTSGETQYF

v_call: TRBV29-1
j_call: TRBJ2-2
cdr3_aa: CSVHWGVTGELFF

v_call: TRBV7-9
j_call: TRBJ2-5
cdr3_aa: CASSLGTGWVETQYF

v_call: TRBV7-9
j_call: TRBJ2-1
cdr3_aa: CASSLALRASGSGVEQFF

v_call: TRBV7-7
j_call: TRBJ2-1
cdr3_aa: CASSPGLAHYNEQFF

v_call: TRBV14
j_call: TRBJ1-2
cdr3_aa: CASSQGLDYGYTF

v_call: TRBV5-1
j_call: TRBJ2-1
cdr3_aa: CASSLFDTYNEQFF

v_call: TRBV4-2
j_call: TRBJ2-1
cdr3_aa: CASSPQVGLAGAFEQFF

v_call: TRBV5-1
j_call: TRBJ2-1
cdr3_aa: CASSLLSGGIVNEQFF

v_call: TRBV6-5
j_call: TRBJ1-4
cdr3_aa: CASSYSGGDNEKLFF

v_call: TRBV7-9
j_call: TRBJ2-2
cdr3_aa: CASNSPGQEYTGELFF

v_call: TRBV15
j_call: TRBJ1-5
cdr3_aa: CATQNGQGENQPQHF

v_call: TRBV21-1
j_call: TRBJ2-5
cdr3_aa: CASRPTGEGQETQYF

v_call: TRBV5-1
j_call: TRBJ2-1
cdr3_aa: CASSAPYRGDEQFF

v_call: TRBV10-3
j_call: TRBJ2-3
cdr3_aa: CAISEPADTQYF

v_call: TRBV5-1
j_call: TRBJ2-2
cdr3_aa: CASSLPSGSSGELFF

v_call: TRBV19
j_call: TRBJ1-1
cdr3_aa: CASEDRENTEAFF

v_call: TRBV4-1
j_call: TRBJ2-1
cdr3_aa: CASRGHLYNEQFF

v_call: TRBV9
j_call: TRBJ1-5
cdr3_aa: CASSVGAASNQPQHF

v_call: TRBV27
j_call: TRBJ2-2
cdr3_aa: CASSLLIGGYTGELFF

v_call: TRBV4-1
j_call: TRBJ2-3
cdr3_aa: CASSQDRRLATDTQYF

v_call: TRBV5-8
j_call: TRBJ1-1
cdr3_aa: CASSLLLEANTEAFF

v_call: TRBV6-5
j_call: TRBJ1-2
cdr3_aa: CASSYLQGGGYGYTF

v_call: TRBV2
j_call: TRBJ1-1
cdr3_aa: CASSEEHTEAFF

v_call: TRBV5-1
j_call: TRBJ2-1
cdr3_aa: CASSLTSGDLDEQFF

v_call: TRBV7-7
j_call: TRBJ1-5
cdr3_aa: CASSLGQGNQPQHF

v_call: TRBV9
j_call: TRBJ1-5
cdr3_aa: CASSVDDRGHQPQHF

v_call: TRBV27
j_call: TRBJ1-2
cdr3_aa: CASSGQGNYGYTF

v_call: TRBV30
j_call: TRBJ2-1
cdr3_aa: CAWSEDYSSYNEQFF

v_call: TRBV4-2
j_call: TRBJ2-2
cdr3_aa: CASSQATGVGTGELFF

v_call: TRBV6-1
j_call: TRBJ1-2
cdr3_aa: CASSEPGTGWYGYTF

v_call: TRBV5-5
j_call: TRBJ1-4
cdr3_aa: CASSLGAGYDNEKLFF

v_call: TRBV5-4
j_call: NA
cdr3_aa: CASSWPGQGSEQYF